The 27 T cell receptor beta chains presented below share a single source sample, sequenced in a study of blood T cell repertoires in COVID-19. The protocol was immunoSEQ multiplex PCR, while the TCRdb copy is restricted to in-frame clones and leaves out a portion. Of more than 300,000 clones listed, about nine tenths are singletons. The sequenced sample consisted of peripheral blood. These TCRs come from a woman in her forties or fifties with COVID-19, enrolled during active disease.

The CDR3 sequence: CASSSPNFLAGANNEQFF. The CDR3 DNA sequence: TGTGCCAGCAGTTCCCCGAACTTTCTAGCGGGAGCCAACAATGAGCAGTTCTTC. The V gene is TRBV6-2 or TRBV6-3, the J gene TRBJ2-1, with 10 bases matching TRBD2. CDR1 and CDR2 (germline): MNHEY, SVGEGT. The CDR3 sequence is 18 residues long. Trimming removed 4 bases from V and 5 bases from J; junction bases left unmatched: 14.

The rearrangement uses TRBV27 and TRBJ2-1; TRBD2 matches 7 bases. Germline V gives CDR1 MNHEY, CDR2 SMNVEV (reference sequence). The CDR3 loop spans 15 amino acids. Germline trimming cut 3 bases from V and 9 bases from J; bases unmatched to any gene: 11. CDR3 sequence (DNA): TGTGCCAGCAGTTTCCTCGGGGCGGGGGACGCTGAGCAGTTCTTC. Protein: CASSFLGAGDAEQFF.

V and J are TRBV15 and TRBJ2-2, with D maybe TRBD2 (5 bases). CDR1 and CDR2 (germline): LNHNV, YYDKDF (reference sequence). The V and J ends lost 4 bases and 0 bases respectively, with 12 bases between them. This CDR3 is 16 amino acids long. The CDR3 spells CATSILATANTGELFF. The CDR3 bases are TGTGCCACCAGCATTCTAGCCACCGCGAACACCGGGGAGCTGTTTTTT. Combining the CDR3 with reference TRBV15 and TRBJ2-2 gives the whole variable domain DAMVIQNPRYQVTQFGKPVTLSCSQTLNHNVMYWYQQKSSQAPKLLFHYYDKDFNNEADTPDNFQSRRPNTSFCFLDIRSPGLGDTAMYLCATSILATANTGELFFGEGSRLTVL.

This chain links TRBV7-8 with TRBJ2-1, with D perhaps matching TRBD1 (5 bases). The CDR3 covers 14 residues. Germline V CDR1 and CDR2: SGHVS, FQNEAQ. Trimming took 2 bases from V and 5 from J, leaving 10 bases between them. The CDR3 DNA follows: TGTGCCAGCAGCTTATCCTCCAGGGACAATGAGCAGTTCTTC. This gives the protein CASSLSSRDNEQFF.

CDR3 amino acids: CASSYSQGAMDGYTF. The CDR3 DNA reads as TGTGCCAGCAGTTACTCCCAGGGGGCAATGGATGGCTACACCTTC. The V and J genes are TRBV6-6 and TRBJ1-2; 8 nucleotides line up with TRBD1. Germline values: CDR1 MNHNY, CDR2 SVGAGI (reference sequence). V lost 0 bases, J lost 6 bases, and 6 bases stayed unmatched. The CDR3 loop spans 15 amino acids.

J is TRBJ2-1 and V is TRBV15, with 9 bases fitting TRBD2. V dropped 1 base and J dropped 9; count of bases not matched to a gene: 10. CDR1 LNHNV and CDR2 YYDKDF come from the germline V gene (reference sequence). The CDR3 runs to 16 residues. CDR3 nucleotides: TGTGCCACCAGCAGAGTGGGGACTAGCATCCTTCGTGAGCAGTTCTTC. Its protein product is CATSRVGTSILREQFF. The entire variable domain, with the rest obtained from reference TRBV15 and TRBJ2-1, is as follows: DAMVIQNPRYQVTQFGKPVTLSCSQTLNHNVMYWYQQKSSQAPKLLFHYYDKDFNNEADTPDNFQSRRPNTSFCFLDIRSPGLGDTAMYLCATSRVGTSILREQFFGPGTRLTVL.

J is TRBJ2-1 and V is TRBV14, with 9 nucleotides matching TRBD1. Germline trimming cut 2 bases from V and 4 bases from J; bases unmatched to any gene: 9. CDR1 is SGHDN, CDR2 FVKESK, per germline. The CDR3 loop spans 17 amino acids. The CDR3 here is CASSQLTPGQGYNEQFF. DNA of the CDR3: TGTGCCAGCAGCCAACTAACACCGGGACAGGGTTACAATGAGCAGTTCTTC.

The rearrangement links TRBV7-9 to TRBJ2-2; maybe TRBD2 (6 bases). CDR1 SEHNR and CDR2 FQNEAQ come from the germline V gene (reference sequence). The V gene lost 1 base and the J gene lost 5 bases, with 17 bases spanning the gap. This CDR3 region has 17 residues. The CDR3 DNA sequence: TGTGCCAGCAGCTTAGGTAACGGGCTAGCGCGGACCGGGGAGCTGTTTTTT. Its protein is CASSLGNGLARTGELFF.

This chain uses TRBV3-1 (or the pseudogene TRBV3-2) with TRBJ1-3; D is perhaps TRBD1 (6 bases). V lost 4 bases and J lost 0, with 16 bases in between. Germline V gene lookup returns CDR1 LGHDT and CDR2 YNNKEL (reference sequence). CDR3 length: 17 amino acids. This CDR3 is CASSPETTGPSGNTIYF. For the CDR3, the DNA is TGTGCCAGCAGCCCCGAAACGACAGGACCCTCTGGAAACACCATATATTTT.

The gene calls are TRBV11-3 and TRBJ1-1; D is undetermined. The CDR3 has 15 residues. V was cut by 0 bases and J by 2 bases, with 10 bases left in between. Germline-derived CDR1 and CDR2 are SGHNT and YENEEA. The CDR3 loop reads CASSLDMAANTEAFF. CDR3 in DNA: TGTGCCAGCAGCTTAGATATGGCTGCTAACACTGAAGCTTTCTTT.

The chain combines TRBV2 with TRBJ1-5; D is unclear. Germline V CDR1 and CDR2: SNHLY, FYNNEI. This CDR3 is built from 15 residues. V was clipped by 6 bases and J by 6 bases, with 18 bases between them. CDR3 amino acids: CASSLGEAVGQPQHF. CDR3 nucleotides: TGTGCCAGCAGCCTTGGGGAGGCGGTGGGTCAGCCCCAGCATTTT.

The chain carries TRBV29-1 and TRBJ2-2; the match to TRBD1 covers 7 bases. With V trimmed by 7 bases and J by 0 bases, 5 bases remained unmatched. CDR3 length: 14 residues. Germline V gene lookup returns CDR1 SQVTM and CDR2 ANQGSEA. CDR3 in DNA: TGCAGCGCCGGGGACAGACCGAACACCGGGGAGCTGTTTTTT. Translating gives CSAGDRPNTGELFF.

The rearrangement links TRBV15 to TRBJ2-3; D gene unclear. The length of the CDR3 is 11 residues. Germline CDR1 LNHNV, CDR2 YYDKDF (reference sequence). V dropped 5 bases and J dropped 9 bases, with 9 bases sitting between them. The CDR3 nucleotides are TGTGCCACCAGCCTCGGTTGGACGCAGTATTTT. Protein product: CATSLGWTQYF.

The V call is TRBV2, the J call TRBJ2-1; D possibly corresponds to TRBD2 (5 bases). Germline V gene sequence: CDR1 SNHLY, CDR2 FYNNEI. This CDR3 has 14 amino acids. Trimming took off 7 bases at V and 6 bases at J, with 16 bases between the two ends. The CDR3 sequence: CASILDLSGNEQFF. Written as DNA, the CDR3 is TGTGCCAGCATTCTTGACCTCAGCGGCAATGAGCAGTTCTTC.

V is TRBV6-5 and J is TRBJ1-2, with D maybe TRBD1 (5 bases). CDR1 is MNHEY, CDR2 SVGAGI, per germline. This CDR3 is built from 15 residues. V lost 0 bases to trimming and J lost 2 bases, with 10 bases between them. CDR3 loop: CASSYSIQANYGYTF. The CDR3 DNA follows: TGTGCCAGCAGTTACTCGATACAGGCCAACTATGGCTACACCTTC.

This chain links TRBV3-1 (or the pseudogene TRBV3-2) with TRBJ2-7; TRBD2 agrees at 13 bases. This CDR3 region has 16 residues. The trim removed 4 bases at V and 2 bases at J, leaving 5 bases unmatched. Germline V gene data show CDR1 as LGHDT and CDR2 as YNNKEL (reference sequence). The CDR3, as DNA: TGTGCCAGCAGCCCCTTGGGACTAGCGGGAACCTACGAGCAGTACTTC. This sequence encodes CASSPLGLAGTYEQYF.

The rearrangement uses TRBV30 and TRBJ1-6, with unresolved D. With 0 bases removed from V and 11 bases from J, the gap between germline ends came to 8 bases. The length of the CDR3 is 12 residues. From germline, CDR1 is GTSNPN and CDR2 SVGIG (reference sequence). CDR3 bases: TGTGCCTGGAGTGTATCCGGTACACCCCTCCACTTT. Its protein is CAWSVSGTPLHF. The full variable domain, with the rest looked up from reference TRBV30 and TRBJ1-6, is SQTIHQWPATLVQPVGSPLSLECTVEGTSNPNLYWYRQAAGRGLQLLFYSVGIGQISSEVPQNLSASRPQDRQFILSSKKLLLSDSGFYLCAWSVSGTPLHFGNGTRLTVT.

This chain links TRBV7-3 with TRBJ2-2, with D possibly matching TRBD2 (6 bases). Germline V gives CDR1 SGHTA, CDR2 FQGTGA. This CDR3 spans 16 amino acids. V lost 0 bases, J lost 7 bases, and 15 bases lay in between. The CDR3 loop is CASSLTIWEDGGELFF. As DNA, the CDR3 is TGTGCCAGCAGCTTAACGATCTGGGAGGATGGCGGGGAGCTGTTTTTT.

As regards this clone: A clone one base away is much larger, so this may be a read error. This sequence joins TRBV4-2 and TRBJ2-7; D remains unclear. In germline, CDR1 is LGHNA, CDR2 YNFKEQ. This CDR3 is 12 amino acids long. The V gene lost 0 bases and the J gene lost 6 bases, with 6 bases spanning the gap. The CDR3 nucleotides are TGTGCCAGCAGCCAAGATCTTGTCGAGCAGTACTTC. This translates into CASSQDLVEQYF.

CDR3 amino acids: CASSPSATNEKLFF. CDR3 nucleotides: TGTGCCAGCAGCCCCAGTGCAACTAATGAAAAACTGTTTTTT. V is TRBV5-5 and J is TRBJ1-4; no clear D. The CDR3 consists of 14 residues. Germline V CDR1 and CDR2: SGHKS, YYEKEE (reference sequence). Trimming took 4 bases from V and 0 from J, leaving 7 bases between them.

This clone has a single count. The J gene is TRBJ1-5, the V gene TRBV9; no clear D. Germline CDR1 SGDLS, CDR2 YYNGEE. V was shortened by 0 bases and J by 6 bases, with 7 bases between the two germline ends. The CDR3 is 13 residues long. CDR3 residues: CASSVARIQPQHF. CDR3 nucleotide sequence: TGTGCCAGCAGCGTAGCGAGGATTCAGCCCCAGCATTTT.

The CDR3 here is CASSSDRPTSNQPQHF. The CDR3 DNA is TGTGCCAGCAGCTCTGACAGACCGACTTCCAATCAGCCCCAGCATTTT. The chain carries TRBV7-9 and TRBJ1-5, with a tentative D call TRBD1 (5 bases). Per the germline V gene, CDR1 is SEHNR and CDR2 is FQNEAQ (reference sequence). Trimming removed 4 bases at V and 3 bases at J, with 16 bases between. The CDR3 spans 16 residues.

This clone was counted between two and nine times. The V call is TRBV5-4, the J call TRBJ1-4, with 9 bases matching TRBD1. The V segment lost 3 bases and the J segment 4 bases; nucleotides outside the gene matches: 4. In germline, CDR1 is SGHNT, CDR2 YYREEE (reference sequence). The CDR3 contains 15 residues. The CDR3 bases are TGTGCCAGCAGCTCCAACAGGGGGCTTAATGAAAAACTGTTTTTT. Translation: CASSSNRGLNEKLFF.

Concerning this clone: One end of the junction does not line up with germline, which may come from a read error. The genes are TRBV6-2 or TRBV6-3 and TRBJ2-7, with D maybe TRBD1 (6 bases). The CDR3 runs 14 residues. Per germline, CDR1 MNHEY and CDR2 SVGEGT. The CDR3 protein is CASSSGTLSYEQYF. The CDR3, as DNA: TGTGCCAGTAGTTCCGGGACACTCTCCTACGAGCAGTACTTC.

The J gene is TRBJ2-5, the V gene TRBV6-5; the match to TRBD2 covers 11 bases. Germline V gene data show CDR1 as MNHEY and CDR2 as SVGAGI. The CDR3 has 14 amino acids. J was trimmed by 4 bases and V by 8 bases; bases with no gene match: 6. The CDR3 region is CASVQLAGVETQYF. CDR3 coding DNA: TGTGCCAGCGTCCAACTAGCGGGAGTAGAGACCCAGTACTTC.

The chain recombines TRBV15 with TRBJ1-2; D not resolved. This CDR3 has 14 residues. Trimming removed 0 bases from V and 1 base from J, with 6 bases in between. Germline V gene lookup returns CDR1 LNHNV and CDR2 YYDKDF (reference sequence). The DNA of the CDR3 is TGTGCCACCAGCAGAGATGACAATAACTATGGCTACACCTTC. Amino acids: CATSRDDNNYGYTF.

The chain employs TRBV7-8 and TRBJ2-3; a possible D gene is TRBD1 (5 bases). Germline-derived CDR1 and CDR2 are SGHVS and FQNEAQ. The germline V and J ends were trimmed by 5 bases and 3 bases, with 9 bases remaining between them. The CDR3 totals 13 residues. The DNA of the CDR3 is TGTGCCAGCAGCCGGACATTTACAGATACGCAGTATTTT. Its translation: CASSRTFTDTQYF.